Following are 11 T cell receptor beta chains from one sample sequenced in a study of lymphopenia after photon versus proton radiotherapy (dated by TCRdb to about 2019). To prepare the library, the immunoSEQ multiplex PCR assay was applied. Sourced from immuneACCESS, this table was stored by TCRdb with only in-frame sequences that have V and J called. A share of the clones is absent; for the studies checked, an unresolved V gene accounts for under half, and the remainder has no known explanation. The sample data list 60,000 to 75,000 clones, and approximately 83% of these were observed just once. The top ten clones comprise roughly 2.1% of the sample. Source: peripheral blood, taken from a patient treated with photon-based radiotherapy. Every receptor here comes from a man aged 40-50 years with gastric cancer.

Points on this clone: The same CDR3 also results from other DNA sequences found in this sample. The gene calls are TRBV30 and TRBJ1-2; TRBD1 is a possible D gene (5 bases). This CDR3 region has 13 residues. CDR1 GTSNPN and CDR2 SVGIG come from the germline V gene (reference sequence). Trimming pared 0 bases from V and 3 bases from J, leaving 8 bases between. This CDR3 reads CAWSVRGDYGYTF. CDR3 in DNA: TGTGCCTGGAGTGTACGGGGCGACTATGGCTACACCTTC.

This clone appeared a few times. CDR3 coding DNA: TGTGCCAGCAGCGTAGACCCAGCGGGGAACCAAGAGACCCAGTACTTC. This translates into CASSVDPAGNQETQYF. The V call is TRBV9, the J call TRBJ2-5, with 7 nucleotides matching TRBD2. Germline V gene sequence: CDR1 SGDLS, CDR2 YYNGEE. This CDR3 region has 16 residues. The V and J ends lost 0 bases and 0 bases, in that order; junction bases with no gene match: 5.

A single count supports this clone. The rearrangement joins TRBV7-2 to TRBJ1-5; D perhaps matches TRBD1 (5 bases). Deletions cut 3 bases from V and 5 bases from J, with 14 bases between. Germline-derived CDR1 and CDR2 are SGHTA and FQGNSA. CDR3 length: 15 amino acids. Written as DNA, the CDR3 is TGTGCCAGCAGCTTGGGAGGGGCGCGGGATCAGCCCCAGCATTTT. Protein sequence: CASSLGGARDQPQHF.

The chain has TRBV6-1 and TRBJ2-7, with D hard to call. Germline CDR1 MNHNS, CDR2 SASEGT. CDR3 size: 14 residues. Trimming pared 7 bases from V and 2 bases from J, leaving 15 bases between. DNA for the CDR3: TGTGCCAGCATCCGATCTAGTCTACCCTACGAGCAGTACTTC. As protein: CASIRSSLPYEQYF.

The rearrangement uses TRBV7-2 and TRBJ2-3; unclear D gene. The V and J ends lost 1 base and 0 bases respectively, with 2 bases between them. This CDR3 has 13 residues. Germline V lookup: CDR1 SGHTA, CDR2 FQGNSA. The CDR3 sequence is CASSLGSTDTQYF. For the CDR3, the DNA is TGTGCCAGCAGCTTAGGGAGCACAGATACGCAGTATTTT. The full variable domain, in which reference TRBV7-2 and TRBJ2-3 provide the parts outside the CDR3, is GAGVSQSPSNKVTEKGKDVELRCDPISGHTALYWYRQSLGQGLEFLIYFQGNSAPDKSGLPSDRFSAERTGGSVSTLTIQRTQQEDSAVYLCASSLGSTDTQYFGPGTRLTVL.

This clone was picked up a small number of times. The chain recombines TRBV6-5 with TRBJ1-1; tentatively, D is TRBD1 (5 bases). Trimming shortened V by 4 bases and J by 0 bases, and 12 bases separated the two germline ends. The CDR3 totals 15 residues. Germline V lookup: CDR1 MNHEY, CDR2 SVGAGI. CDR3: CASSSGDRLNTEAFF. The CDR3 DNA reads TGTGCCAGCAGTTCCGGAGACAGATTGAACACTGAAGCTTTCTTT.

This rearrangement joins TRBV6-7 to TRBJ1-6, with 7 positions matching TRBD1. TRBV6-7 is annotated as an ORF whose role is uncertain. This CDR3 comprises 15 residues. Trimming at V came to 8 bases and at J to 9 bases, leaving 13 bases not matched to a gene. The CDR3 DNA follows: TGTGCCAGCGCGACAGGGACCGCCATAATTTCACCCCTCCACTTT. Translating it yields CASATGTAIISPLHF.

The chain combines TRBV2 with TRBJ1-2, with a tentative D call TRBD1 (6 bases). CDR3 length: 14 residues. V was shortened by 3 bases and J by 4 bases, with 12 bases between the two germline ends. Per the germline V gene, CDR1 is SNHLY and CDR2 is FYNNEI. The CDR3, as DNA: TGTGCCAGCAGTGAGGGGGGGCTTGGCTATGGCTACACCTTC. Amino acid sequence: CASSEGGLGYGYTF.

The chain employs TRBV10-3 and TRBJ2-3, with 7 bases matching TRBD2. V shed 8 bases and J 2 bases; nucleotides not matched to a gene: 1. The length of the CDR3 is 12 residues. The germline CDR1 and CDR2 sequences are ENHRY and SYGVKD. For the CDR3, the DNA is TGTGCCATCGGGGGGGACACAGATACGCAGTATTTT. It is translated as CAIGGDTDTQYF.

CDR3: CASSESASGGARDTQYF. The CDR3 nucleotides read TGTGCCAGCAGTGAAAGTGCTAGCGGGGGGGCCAGGGATACGCAGTATTTT. The chain carries TRBV6-4 and TRBJ2-3; 12 bases are a match to TRBD2. The CDR3 totals 17 residues. Germline CDR1 MRHNA, CDR2 SNTAGT. Trimming took 3 bases from V and 6 from J; bases not matched to a gene: 10.

This chain joins TRBV6-4 and TRBJ2-4; 8 bases map to TRBD1. Trimming removed 2 bases from V and 0 bases from J; junction bases left unmatched: 12. Germline CDR1 MRHNA, CDR2 SNTAGT. The CDR3 has 19 residues. CDR3 nucleotide sequence: TGTGCCAGCAGTGACGGACAGGGTGAGTATCTATTAGCCAAAAACATTCAGTACTTC. Translated, it gives CASSDGQGEYLLAKNIQYF.